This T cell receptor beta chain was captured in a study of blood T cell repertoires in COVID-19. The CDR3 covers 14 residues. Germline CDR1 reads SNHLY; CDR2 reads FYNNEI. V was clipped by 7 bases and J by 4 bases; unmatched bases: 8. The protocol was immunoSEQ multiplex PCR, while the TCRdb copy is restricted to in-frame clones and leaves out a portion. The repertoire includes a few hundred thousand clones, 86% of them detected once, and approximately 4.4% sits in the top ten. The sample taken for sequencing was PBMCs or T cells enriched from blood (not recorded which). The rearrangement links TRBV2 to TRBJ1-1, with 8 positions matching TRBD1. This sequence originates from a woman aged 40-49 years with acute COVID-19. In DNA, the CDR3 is TGTGCCAGCATCTCAGACAGGGGTGGCACTGAAGCTTTCTTT. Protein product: CASISDRGGTEAFF.